A selection of T cell receptor beta chains follows, all from one sample in a study of a mutant IDH1 vaccine in newly diagnosed glioma. The antigens for these receptors are not known. The assay was immunoSEQ multiplex PCR, and TCRdb's table has in-frame clones only and misses some. The sample includes approximately 50,000 clones, less than 80% seen only once; the top ten take more than 10%. The sequences come from PBMCs, collected from a glioma patient whose treatment included an IDH1 peptide vaccine. These receptor sequences come from a man aged 40-49 years with glioma. Each CDR3 is given with its conserved first and last residue. Each record gives: CDR3 DNA, CDR3 protein, J gene, clone size, V gene, D gene. D genes are given only for firm matches. The size of a clone is reported for some rows only, either as once, few or many, or as a class for expanded clones.

TGTGCCAGCAGTAAAGGAGTTTCCATGAACACTGAAGCTTTCTTT | CASSKGVSMNTEAFF | TRBJ1-1 | . | TRBV27 | .
TGTGCCAGCAGCTTAGGTCCTGACTCCTACGAGCAGTACTTC | CASSLGPDSYEQYF | TRBJ2-7 | . | TRBV11-3 | .
TGTGCCAGCAGCCTGGGGATTATAGCCAAAAACATTCAGTACTTC | CASSLGIIAKNIQYF | TRBJ2-4 | . | TRBV5-8 | .
TGTGCCAGCAGCTCCTGGGACTCCACCGGGGAGCTGTTTTTT | CASSSWDSTGELFF | TRBJ2-2 | . | TRBV7-9 | .
TGCAGCGTTACGCTAGCGGGAGTTTTAGATACGCAGTATTTT | CSVTLAGVLDTQYF | TRBJ2-3 | . | TRBV29-1 | TRBD2
TGTGCCAGTAGTAAGGGGGCTGATAGAGAGACCCAGTACTTC | CASSKGADRETQYF | TRBJ2-5 | . | TRBV19 | TRBD1
TGTGCCAGCCTAGCGGAGGACTACGAGCAGTACTTC | CASLAEDYEQYF | TRBJ2-7 | . | TRBV6-1 | TRBD2
TGTGCCAGCAGCCCCGGGCCGACCGGGACAGCAAAGATAGAAGCTTTCTTT | CASSPGPTGTAKIEAFF | TRBJ1-1 | . | TRBV11-2 | TRBD1
TGTGCCTGGAGGGGGCAGGGGGTTTGGAACACTGAAGCTTTCTTT | CAWRGQGVWNTEAFF | TRBJ1-1 | . | TRBV30 | TRBD1
TGTGCCAGCAGTTTAATTGCCGGGGAGCTGTTTTTT | CASSLIAGELFF | TRBJ2-2 | . | TRBV27 | .
TGTGCCATCAGTGAGGGGACAGGCAGCACAGATACGCAGTATTTT | CAISEGTGSTDTQYF | TRBJ2-3 | . | TRBV10-3 | TRBD1
TGTGCCAGTAGTAAACAGGGAAATAGCAATCAGCCCCAGCATTTT | CASSKQGNSNQPQHF | TRBJ1-5 | . | TRBV19 | .
TGTGCCAGCAGCTTAGGGGGGGATCGCACTGAAGCTTTCTTT | CASSLGGDRTEAFF | TRBJ1-1 | once | TRBV7-9 | .
TGTGCCAGCAGCCGCCCGACTAGCGGAGACTACGAGCAGTACTTC | CASSRPTSGDYEQYF | TRBJ2-7 | once | TRBV7-9 | TRBD2
TGTGCCAGCAGCTTGGGACTAGCGGGCCCAGAGACCCAGTACTTC | CASSLGLAGPETQYF | TRBJ2-5 | . | TRBV7-2 | TRBD2
TGTGCCAGCGGGTTCCAGAACACTGAAGCTTTCTTT | CASGFQNTEAFF | TRBJ1-1 | . | TRBV27 | .
TGTGCCAGCAGCGTGCTACAGGGTGAAAAACTGTTTTTT | CASSVLQGEKLFF | TRBJ1-4 | few | TRBV5-6 | .
TGTGCCAGCAGTGCGGACGGACCCTCGTCCGGCTACACCTTC | CASSADGPSSGYTF | TRBJ1-2 | . | TRBV6-4 | .
TGCGCCAGCAGCCAGAGGGGACAGCCTAATGAAAAACTGTTTTTT | CASSQRGQPNEKLFF | TRBJ1-4 | . | TRBV4-3 | TRBD1